A single sample gave rise to the 4 T cell receptor beta chains below, sequenced in a study of blood T cell repertoires in COVID-19. TCRdb's copy holds only in-frame clones and misses some; the assay was immunoSEQ multiplex PCR. This sample has 140,000 or so clones; roughly 88% occur once, and the top ten carry roughly 10%. Sequences were obtained from peripheral blood. Receptors originate from a man aged 60-69 years with active or convalescent COVID-19.

This clone was counted a few times. The rearrangement uses TRBV15 and TRBJ1-5; a weak D match, TRBD1 (5 bases). Trimming removed 0 bases from V and 4 bases from J, with 10 bases in between. The CDR3 length is 15 residues. Germline loops: CDR1 LNHNV, CDR2 YYDKDF (reference sequence). The CDR3 DNA is TGTGCCACCAGCAGAGAATCGCAGGGAAATCAGCCCCAGCATTTT. Translated: CATSRESQGNQPQHF.

V and J are TRBV6-1 and TRBJ2-7; TRBD2 matches 7 bases. The CDR3 runs 15 residues. The V segment lost 3 bases and the J segment 1 base; nucleotides outside the gene matches: 6. The germline V gene encodes CDR1 MNHNS and CDR2 SASEGT. The CDR3 DNA reads TGTGCCAGCAGTGAGCGGGGGATTTATTCCTACGAGCAGTACGTC. The encoded protein is CASSERGIYSYEQYV.

This chain connects TRBV7-9 to TRBJ2-7; 9 nucleotides agree with TRBD1. The CDR3 has 11 amino acids. Germline V CDR1 and CDR2: SEHNR, FQNEAQ (reference sequence). V was clipped by 4 bases and J by 10 bases; unmatched bases: 2. This chain's CDR3 is CASSSDRGQYF. The CDR3 nucleotides read TGTGCCAGCAGCTCGGACAGGGGCCAGTACTTC.

The chain links TRBV2 to TRBJ1-2, with no clear D. The CDR3 loop spans 13 amino acids. Germline CDR1 SNHLY, CDR2 FYNNEI. V lost 4 bases and J lost 4, with 10 bases in between. The CDR3 region is CASSAQTVYGYTF. The CDR3 DNA reads as TGTGCCAGCAGTGCACAAACCGTCTATGGCTACACCTTC.